Below are 30 T cell receptor beta chains sequenced from a single sample in a study of blood T cell repertoires in COVID-19. Repertoires were generated with immunoSEQ multiplex PCR, while TCRdb's copy carries only in-frame clones and drops some. The data contain tens of thousands of clones, around three quarters of them singletons. The sample was peripheral blood. All receptors derive from a man aged 45-65 years with active or convalescent COVID-19.

The V and J genes are TRBV13 and TRBJ2-6; D possibly corresponds to TRBD2 (7 bases). Between the trimmed V and J ends, which lost 3 bases and 4 bases, there was a span of 10 bases. In germline, CDR1 is PRHDT, CDR2 FYEKMQ (reference sequence). This CDR3 contains 15 residues. The CDR3 here is CASSLGGHGANVLTF. The CDR3 region has the DNA TGTGCCAGCAGCTTGGGGGGGCACGGGGCCAACGTCCTGACTTTC.

This clone was found a few times. The gene calls are TRBV23-1 and TRBJ2-5, with 7 nucleotides matching TRBD1. Being an ORF, TRBV23-1 has a function that is uncertain. The J segment lost 4 bases and the V segment lost 6 bases, leaving 5 bases of the junction unmatched. This CDR3 spans 13 amino acids. The CDR3 loop reads CASSGTVGETQYF. The CDR3 DNA follows: TGCGCCAGCAGCGGGACAGTGGGAGAGACCCAGTACTTC.

This chain connects TRBV7-6 to TRBJ2-2; 8 bases fit TRBD1. The CDR3 totals 16 residues. CDR1 is SGHVS, CDR2 FNYEAQ, per germline. The ends lost 5 bases at V and 3 bases at J; junction bases unmatched: 8. The chain's CDR3 is CASSPNRGSHTGELFF. CDR3 nucleotides: TGTGCCAGCAGCCCTAACAGGGGGTCCCACACCGGGGAGCTGTTTTTT.

The chain is built from TRBV9 and TRBJ1-2; D not resolved. The germline V gene has CDR1 SGDLS and CDR2 YYNGEE. The CDR3 runs to 14 residues. V was trimmed by 0 bases and J by 4 bases, leaving 10 bases between them. The CDR3 DNA is TGTGCCAGCAGCGTAGCAACCGGCGGCTATGGCTACACCTTC. Its translation: CASSVATGGYGYTF.

V is TRBV19 and J is TRBJ1-4, with D perhaps matching TRBD1 (6 bases). Trimming removed 5 bases at V and 14 bases at J, with 12 bases between. The germline gives CDR1 LNHDA, CDR2 SQIVND (reference sequence). The CDR3 contains 11 residues. CDR3 region: CASSQGSWLFF. The DNA of the CDR3 is TGTGCCAGTAGTCAGGGGAGTTGGCTGTTTTTT. Complete variable domain (other parts from reference TRBV19 and TRBJ1-4): DGGITQSPKYLFRKEGQNVTLSCEQNLNHDAMYWYRQDPGQGLRLIYYSQIVNDFQKGDIAEGYSVSREKKESFPLTVTSAQKNPTAFYLCASSQGSWLFFGSGTQLSVL.

The CDR3 protein is CASSPPAGGEGDYGYTF. The DNA of the CDR3 is TGTGCCAGCTCACCACCGGCGGGAGGGGAAGGGGACTATGGCTACACCTTC. The genes are TRBV18 and TRBJ1-2, with a possible D match to TRBD1 (5 bases). The CDR3 is 17 amino acids. CDR1 is KGHSH and CDR2 is LQKENI in the germline V gene. Trimming took 0 bases from V and 3 from J, leaving 17 bases between them.

The rearrangement joins TRBV5-5 to TRBJ1-6; unclear D gene. CDR1 is SGHKS and CDR2 is YYEKEE in the germline V gene (reference sequence). The ends were cut back, 0 bases at V and 3 bases at J, with 13 bases in the middle. CDR3 size: 17 residues. The CDR3 region has the DNA TGTGCCAGCAGCTTGGCCGGGGTCGTGGTCTATAATTCACCCCTCCACTTT. Its protein is CASSLAGVVVYNSPLHF.

The J gene is TRBJ1-2, the V gene TRBV24-1, with 8 bases matching TRBD1. The germline V gene encodes CDR1 KGHDR and CDR2 SFDVKD. V shed 5 bases, J shed 5 bases, and the junction held 6 bases outside the gene matches. The CDR3 is made up of 14 amino acids. For the CDR3, the DNA is TGTGCCACCAGTGGGGGGACAGGCACTTATGGCTACACCTTC. It yields the protein CATSGGTGTYGYTF.

This chain links TRBV27 with TRBJ1-6; tentative D call: TRBD1 (5 bases). This CDR3 has 16 amino acids. Per the germline V gene, CDR1 is MNHEY and CDR2 is SMNVEV (reference sequence). The V end was cut by 3 bases, the J end by 1 base, with 10 bases between. CDR3 sequence reads: CASSLGGISYNSPLHF. The CDR3 coding sequence is TGTGCCAGCAGTTTGGGGGGAATTTCCTATAATTCACCCCTCCACTTT.

This clone showed up just a few times. The chain has TRBV29-1 and TRBJ1-5; D gene unclear. V lost 3 bases, J lost 3 bases, and 12 bases lay in between. Germline CDR1 and CDR2: SQVTM and ANQGSEA. CDR3 length: 14 residues. This chain's CDR3 is CSVETRGYNQPQHF. The CDR3 DNA sequence: TGCAGCGTTGAGACCAGAGGTTACAATCAGCCCCAGCATTTT.

J is TRBJ1-2 and V is TRBV6-1; TRBD1 is a possible D gene (6 bases). Germline CDR1 and CDR2: MNHNS and SASEGT. The CDR3 has 15 residues. Trimming cost V 2 bases and J 4 bases, with 14 bases left between them. The CDR3 sequence: CASSESNVRGYGYTF. CDR3 DNA: TGTGCCAGCAGTGAAAGCAATGTCAGGGGCTATGGCTACACCTTC.

This chain uses TRBV6-1 with TRBJ1-6; D is undetermined. From germline, CDR1 is MNHNS and CDR2 SASEGT. V shed 2 bases and J shed 10 bases, with 12 bases lying between them. The CDR3 runs to 14 residues. The CDR3 here is CASSETGVGSPLHF. The CDR3 coding sequence is TGTGCCAGCAGTGAAACGGGAGTAGGCTCACCCCTCCACTTT.

In its sample, this clone was seen a few times. The chain recombines TRBV11-2 with TRBJ1-5, with D possibly matching TRBD1 (6 bases). V lost 5 bases and J 0 bases, leaving 20 bases between the germline ends. This CDR3 has 18 residues. CDR1 is SGHAT, CDR2 FQNNGV, per germline. In nucleotides, the CDR3 is TGTGCCAGCAGCAGCGACAGGCCCGACACCGATAGCAATCAGCCCCAGCATTTT. The encoded protein is CASSSDRPDTDSNQPQHF.

This chain links TRBV24-1 with TRBJ1-1, with 9 bases matching TRBD1. Trimming at V came to 5 bases and at J to 4 bases, leaving 7 bases not matched to a gene. The CDR3 sequence is 15 residues long. CDR1 and CDR2 from the germline V gene are KGHDR and SFDVKD. DNA for the CDR3: TGTGCCACCAGTGGAACCTCGGGACAGGGCACTGAAGCTTTCTTT. Protein: CATSGTSGQGTEAFF.

The genes are TRBV7-9 and TRBJ1-5; 7 nucleotides agree with TRBD1. J was trimmed by 2 bases and V by 4 bases; bases with no gene match: 8. Germline values: CDR1 SEHNR, CDR2 FQNEAQ (reference sequence). The CDR3 runs to 16 residues. CDR3 region: CASSSAGGAGNQPQHF. In DNA form, the CDR3 reads TGTGCCAGCAGCTCCGCAGGGGGAGCCGGCAATCAGCCCCAGCATTTT.

V usage is TRBV11-3 and J usage is TRBJ2-1; D is possibly TRBD2 (6 bases). The CDR3 contains 15 residues. Between the trimmed V and J ends, which lost 1 base and 2 bases, there was a span of 9 bases. The germline V gene has CDR1 SGHNT and CDR2 YENEEA. The CDR3 nucleotides read TGTGCCAGCAGCTTAGGGGGGGTAACCTACAATGAGCAGTTCTTC. Protein: CASSLGGVTYNEQFF.

This clone was recorded a few times. J is TRBJ2-7 and V is TRBV3-1 (or the pseudogene TRBV3-2); 8 nucleotides align to TRBD2. Per the germline V gene, CDR1 is LGHDT and CDR2 is YNNKEL (reference sequence). CDR3 length: 16 residues. V shed 1 base and J 3 bases; nucleotides not matched to a gene: 8. The CDR3 sequence is CASSQGPLAGYYEQYF. CDR3 DNA: TGTGCCAGCAGCCAAGGTCCCTTAGCGGGGTACTACGAGCAGTACTTC.

The V gene is TRBV7-9, the J gene TRBJ2-2; TRBD2 is a possible D gene (6 bases). The CDR3 runs to 17 residues. V was clipped by 7 bases and J by 2 bases, with 20 bases between them. The germline V gene has CDR1 SEHNR and CDR2 FQNEAQ (reference sequence). This chain's CDR3 is CASTLGGSGVNTGELFF. The CDR3 DNA is TGTGCCAGCACCCTCGGGGGAAGCGGCGTTAACACCGGGGAGCTGTTTTTT.

V usage is TRBV11-2 and J usage is TRBJ2-7; D call uncertain. Germline lookup yields CDR1 SGHAT and CDR2 FQNNGV. The CDR3 runs 11 residues. Trimming took off 5 bases at V and 3 bases at J, with 5 bases between the two ends. The CDR3 bases are TGTGCCAGCAGCCCCGGCTACGAGCAGTACTTC. It yields the protein CASSPGYEQYF.

With respect to this clone: The sample holds other DNA sequences that translate to the same CDR3. V gene TRBV11-2 combines with J gene TRBJ2-7; D not certain. Germline CDR1 reads SGHAT; CDR2 reads FQNNGV. The CDR3 length is 12 residues. V gave up 8 bases and J gave up 1 base, with 9 bases separating them. The CDR3 here is CASCPDSYEQYF. The CDR3 DNA sequence: TGTGCCAGCTGTCCAGATTCCTACGAGCAGTACTTC.

The chain joins TRBV3-1 (or the pseudogene TRBV3-2) to TRBJ2-7; a weak D match, TRBD2 (7 bases). The CDR3 totals 15 residues. V was shortened by 3 bases and J by 1 base, with 13 bases between the two germline ends. Germline V CDR1 and CDR2: LGHDT, YNNKEL (reference sequence). CDR3 loop: CASSQGGPLSYEQYF. CDR3 DNA sequence: TGTGCCAGCAGCCAGGGGGGGCCCTTATCCTACGAGCAGTACTTC.

The gene calls are TRBV6-5 and TRBJ1-3; 7 bases are shared with TRBD1. After removal of 6 bases from V and 2 bases from J, the junction contained 7 bases not matched to a gene. This CDR3 region has 15 residues. CDR1 MNHEY and CDR2 SVGAGI come from the germline V gene. The CDR3 nucleotides read TGTGCCAGCAGCCGCGGGGACAGCCCTGGAAACACCATATATTTT. Amino acid sequence: CASSRGDSPGNTIYF.

The chain is built from TRBV7-2 and TRBJ1-1; a possible D gene is TRBD1 (6 bases). This CDR3 contains 14 residues. Looked up from germline, CDR1 is SGHTA and CDR2 is FQGNSA. The germline V and J ends were trimmed by 4 bases and 1 base, with 10 bases remaining between them. The CDR3 sequence: CASSSRGPNTEAFF. CDR3 bases: TGTGCCAGCAGCTCCAGGGGCCCGAACACTGAAGCTTTCTTT.

This clone has just a few counts. V and J are TRBV6-6 and TRBJ1-2; 7 bases line up with TRBD1. Germline V CDR1 and CDR2: MNHNY, SVGAGI (reference sequence). Trimming cost V 5 bases and J 5 bases; bases outside gene matches: 5. The CDR3 loop spans 13 amino acids. The CDR3 reads CASSPETGYGYTF. For the CDR3, the DNA is TGTGCCAGCAGTCCTGAGACAGGGTATGGCTACACCTTC.

The CDR3 DNA reads as TGTGCCAGCTCACCAGCGGGACAGAGTTATGGCTACACCTTC. This encodes CASSPAGQSYGYTF. The V and J genes are TRBV18 and TRBJ1-2, with TRBD1 matching 7 bases. The V and J ends lost 2 bases and 5 bases, in that order; junction bases with no gene match: 5. There are 14 residues in the CDR3. Germline CDR1 and CDR2: KGHSH and LQKENI.

The chain couples TRBV4-3 to TRBJ1-6, with D unresolved. Germline V gene lookup returns CDR1 LGHNA and CDR2 YSLEER. V was shortened by 1 base and J by 7 bases, with 14 bases between the two germline ends. The CDR3 extends over 16 amino acids. Here the CDR3 reads CASSQGVPGGNSPLHF. CDR3 nucleotide sequence: TGCGCCAGCAGCCAAGGGGTTCCGGGAGGGAATTCACCCCTCCACTTT.

The chain combines TRBV2 with TRBJ1-4, with D possibly matching TRBD1 (5 bases). V lost 7 bases, J lost 5 bases, and 8 bases lay in between. Per germline, CDR1 SNHLY and CDR2 FYNNEI. This CDR3 has 12 amino acids. The CDR3 DNA reads as TGTGCCAGCAACAGGAGAAATGAAAAACTGTTTTTT. Protein product: CASNRRNEKLFF.

The genes are TRBV27 and TRBJ2-3, with 8 bases aligning to TRBD1. V was pared by 3 bases and J by 4 bases, with 9 bases of the junction left unmatched. The CDR3 spans 16 residues. Germline V gene data show CDR1 as MNHEY and CDR2 as SMNVEV (reference sequence). CDR3 region: CASSFRDRLIPDTQYF. CDR3 DNA: TGTGCCAGCAGTTTTCGGGACAGGTTAATACCAGATACGCAGTATTTT.

V gene TRBV10-3 combines with J gene TRBJ2-7; D not certain. Looked up from germline, CDR1 is ENHRY and CDR2 is SYGVKD. Trimming left V 0 bases short and J 6 bases short, with 6 bases between. This CDR3 comprises 12 residues. Here the CDR3 reads CAISESEAEQYF. The CDR3 nucleotides read TGTGCCATCAGTGAGTCTGAGGCCGAGCAGTACTTC.

The rearrangement links TRBV4-2 to TRBJ1-2, with D unresolved. Germline V lookup: CDR1 LGHNA, CDR2 YNFKEQ. This CDR3 is built from 13 residues. V was pared by 1 base and J by 6 bases, with 9 bases between. Here the CDR3 reads CASSQGVRDGYTF. As DNA, the CDR3 is TGTGCCAGCAGCCAAGGAGTCCGGGATGGCTACACCTTC.